What follows is one TCR beta chain and its context. The table came from immunoSEQ multiplex PCR; TCRdb's copy has only in-frame clones and leaves some out. The sample shows some 82,000 clones, 80% to 90% of them seen only once. The record originates from a study of control samples from healthy donors and cancer patients. Between the trimmed V and J ends, which lost 1 base and 4 bases, there was a span of 8 bases. There are 13 residues in the CDR3. CDR1 is SGHRS and CDR2 is YFSETQ in the germline V gene. The sequenced sample was blood. This sequence joins TRBV5-1 and TRBJ2-5; D is undetermined. The source is a man in his forties or fifties in good health. CDR3 sequence reads: CASSLQDGETQYF. The CDR3 DNA sequence: TGCGCCAGCAGCTTGCAGGATGGAGAGACCCAGTACTTC.